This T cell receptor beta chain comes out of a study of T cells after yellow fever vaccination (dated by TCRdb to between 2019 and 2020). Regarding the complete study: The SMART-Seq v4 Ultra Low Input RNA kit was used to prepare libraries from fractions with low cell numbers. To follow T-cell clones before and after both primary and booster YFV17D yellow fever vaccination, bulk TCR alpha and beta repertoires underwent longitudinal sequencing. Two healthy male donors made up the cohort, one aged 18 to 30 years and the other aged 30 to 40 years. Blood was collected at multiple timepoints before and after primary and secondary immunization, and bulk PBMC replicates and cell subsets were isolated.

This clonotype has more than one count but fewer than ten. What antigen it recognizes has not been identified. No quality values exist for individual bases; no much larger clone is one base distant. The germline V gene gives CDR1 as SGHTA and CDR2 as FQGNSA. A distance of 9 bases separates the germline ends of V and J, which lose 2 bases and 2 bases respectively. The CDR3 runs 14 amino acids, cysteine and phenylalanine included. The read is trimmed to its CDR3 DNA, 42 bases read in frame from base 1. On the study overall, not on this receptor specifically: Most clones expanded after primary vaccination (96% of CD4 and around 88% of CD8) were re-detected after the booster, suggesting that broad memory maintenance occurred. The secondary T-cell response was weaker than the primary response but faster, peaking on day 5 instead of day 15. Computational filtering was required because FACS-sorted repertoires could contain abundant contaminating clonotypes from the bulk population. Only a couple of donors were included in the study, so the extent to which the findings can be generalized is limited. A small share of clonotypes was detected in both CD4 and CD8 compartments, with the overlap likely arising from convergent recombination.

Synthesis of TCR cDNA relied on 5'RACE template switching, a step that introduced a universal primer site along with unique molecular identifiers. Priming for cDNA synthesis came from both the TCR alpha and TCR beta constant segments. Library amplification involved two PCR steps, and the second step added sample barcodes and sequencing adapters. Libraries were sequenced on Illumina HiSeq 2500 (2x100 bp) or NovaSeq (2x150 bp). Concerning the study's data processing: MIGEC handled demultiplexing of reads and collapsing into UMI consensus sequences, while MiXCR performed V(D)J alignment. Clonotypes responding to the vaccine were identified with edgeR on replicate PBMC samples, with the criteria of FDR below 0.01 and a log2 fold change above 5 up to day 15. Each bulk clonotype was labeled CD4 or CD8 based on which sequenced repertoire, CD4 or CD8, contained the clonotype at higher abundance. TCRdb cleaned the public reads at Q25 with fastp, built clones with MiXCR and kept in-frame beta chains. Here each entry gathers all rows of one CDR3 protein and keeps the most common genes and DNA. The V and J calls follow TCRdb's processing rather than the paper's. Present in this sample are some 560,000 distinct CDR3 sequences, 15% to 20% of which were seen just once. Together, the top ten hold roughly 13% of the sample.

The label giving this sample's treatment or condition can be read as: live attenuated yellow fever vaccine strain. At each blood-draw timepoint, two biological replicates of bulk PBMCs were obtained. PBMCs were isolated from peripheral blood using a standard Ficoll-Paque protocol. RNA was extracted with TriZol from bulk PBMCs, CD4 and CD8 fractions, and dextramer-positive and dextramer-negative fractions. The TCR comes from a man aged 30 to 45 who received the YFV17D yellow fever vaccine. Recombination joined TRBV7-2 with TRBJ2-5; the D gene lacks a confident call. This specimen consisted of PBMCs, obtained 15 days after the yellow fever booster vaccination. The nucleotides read TGTGCCAGCAGCTTAAACTGGATTCAAGAGACCCAGTACTTC. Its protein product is CASSLNWIQETQYF.